Following are 21 T cell receptor beta chains from one sample sequenced in a study of OX40 agonist ivuxolimab in advanced cancers. The library was built by means of the immunoSEQ multiplex PCR assay. As stored in TCRdb, this immuneACCESS dataset retains in-frame rearrangements with V and J assigned. A fraction of the clones does not appear; measured against another copy, unresolved V genes explain less than half of the discrepancy, and the remainder lacks a known reason. In all, the sample holds about 72,000 clones, and approximately 92% of those were seen once. The ten largest make up 9.5% to 12% of the sample. Sequencing was performed on CD4+ or CD8+ T cells sorted from blood, taken in a trial of the OX40 agonist ivuxolimab. Receptor source: an adult with an advanced solid tumor such as melanoma, head and neck, liver or kidney cancer.

The count of this clone is one. J is TRBJ2-2 and V is TRBV6-6; D is uncertain. This CDR3 has 15 residues. The V gene's germline CDR1 is MNHNY and CDR2 SVGAGI (reference sequence). Trimming took 0 bases from V and 1 from J, leaving 6 bases between them. The CDR3 here is CASSYSAGNTGELFF. The CDR3 nucleotides are TGTGCCAGCAGTTACTCCGCCGGGAACACCGGGGAGCTGTTTTTT.

The chain carries TRBV2 and TRBJ2-7; no definite D call. Deletions cut 1 base from V and 6 bases from J, with 10 bases between. The germline V gene has CDR1 SNHLY and CDR2 FYNNEI. This CDR3 has 13 amino acids. CDR3 sequence: CASSEEGSGEQYF. The CDR3 region has the DNA TGTGCCAGCAGTGAAGAAGGGTCGGGCGAGCAGTACTTC.

This clone has just a few counts. The CDR3 sequence is CASSPPGTGGVYGYTF. Here the CDR3 DNA reads TGCGCCAGCAGCCCGCCCGGGACAGGGGGCGTCTATGGCTACACCTTC. The rearrangement links TRBV5-1 to TRBJ1-2, with 12 bases identical to TRBD1. The CDR3 sequence is 16 residues long. The germline gives CDR1 SGHRS, CDR2 YFSETQ. The V segment lost 4 bases and the J segment 4 bases; nucleotides outside the gene matches: 8. Full variable domain (rest looked up from reference TRBV5-1 and TRBJ1-2): KAGVTQTPRYLIKTRGQQVTLSCSPISGHRSVSWYQQTPGQGLQFLFEYFSETQRNKGNFPGRFSGRQFSNSRSEMNVSTLELGDSALYLCASSPPGTGGVYGYTFGSGTRLTVV.

In this sample, this clone turned up once. The chain couples TRBV18 to TRBJ2-3, with D hard to call. The CDR3 consists of 15 residues. The V end was cut by 0 bases, the J end by 1 base, with 8 bases between. Germline assignment: CDR1 KGHSH and CDR2 LQKENI. Here the CDR3 reads CASSPPGYGTDTQYF. CDR3 sequence (DNA): TGTGCCAGCTCACCACCCGGGTACGGCACAGATACGCAGTATTTT.

This chain uses TRBV6-5 with TRBJ1-2; D unclear. Germline-derived CDR1 and CDR2 are MNHEY and SVGAGI. V dropped 0 bases and J dropped 5 bases, with 10 bases sitting between them. The CDR3 loop spans 14 amino acids. CDR3 residues: CASSYSRAAYGYTF. DNA of the CDR3: TGTGCCAGCAGTTACTCCCGGGCGGCATATGGCTACACCTTC.

The chain uses TRBV10-3 and TRBJ2-1; 16 bases line up with TRBD2. Germline CDR1 ENHRY, CDR2 SYGVKD. This CDR3 region has 17 residues. J was trimmed by 5 bases and V by 11 bases; bases with no gene match: 12. CDR3 nucleotides: TGTGCCGCATCCGGGACTAGCGGGAGGGCCAGAAACAATGAGCAGTTCTTC. Its protein product is CAASGTSGRARNNEQFF.

This chain uses TRBV6-5 with TRBJ2-5, with D tentatively TRBD1 (7 bases). The germline V gene has CDR1 MNHEY and CDR2 SVGAGI. This CDR3 is built from 14 residues. V shed 4 bases and J shed 5 bases, with 14 bases lying between them. CDR3 in DNA: TGTGCCAGCAGTTCAACAGGGGCGGGGGAGACCCAGTACTTC. Its translation: CASSSTGAGETQYF.

There are a few counts of this clone. This chain connects TRBV29-1 to TRBJ1-1; the D is unclear. Germline V CDR1 and CDR2: SQVTM, ANQGSEA. V lost 5 bases to trimming and J lost 2 bases, with 9 bases between them. The CDR3 sequence is 12 residues long. In nucleotides, the CDR3 is TGCAGCGTTCGCCGACTCAACACTGAAGCTTTCTTT. It encodes CSVRRLNTEAFF.

The V gene is TRBV5-4, the J gene TRBJ1-6, with D possibly matching TRBD1 (5 bases). This CDR3 is 12 amino acids long. V lost 4 bases to trimming and J lost 7 bases, with 6 bases between them. Germline V CDR1 and CDR2: SGHNT, YYREEE (reference sequence). The CDR3 sequence: CASSRQNSPLHF. CDR3 DNA: TGTGCCAGCAGCCGACAGAATTCACCCCTCCACTTT. Together with reference TRBV5-4 and TRBJ1-6, the CDR3 gives the full variable domain: ETGVTQSPTHLIKTRGQQVTLRCSSQSGHNTVSWYQQALGQGPQFIFQYYREEENGRGNFPPRFSGLQFPNYSSELNVNALELDDSALYLCASSRQNSPLHFGNGTRLTVT.

J is TRBJ2-7 and V is TRBV18; TRBD2 aligns across 8 bases. Germline-derived CDR1 and CDR2 are KGHSH and LQKENI. The CDR3 is made up of 16 amino acids. V was pared by 3 bases and J by 0 bases, with 7 bases of the junction left unmatched. The CDR3 loop reads CASSPRTSRSSYEQYF. CDR3 DNA sequence: TGTGCCAGCTCACCGCGGACTAGCAGGAGCTCCTACGAGCAGTACTTC.

The CDR3 reads CASSTDANIQYF. As DNA, the CDR3 is TGTGCCTCTTCAACCGATGCGAACATTCAGTACTTC. The genes are TRBV19 and TRBJ2-4; D is uncertain. Germline CDR1 LNHDA, CDR2 SQIVND (reference sequence). Trimming took off 11 bases at V and 7 bases at J, with 15 bases between the two ends. The CDR3 consists of 12 residues.

The V and J genes are TRBV7-2 and TRBJ2-7; 8 bases line up with TRBD2. J was trimmed by 3 bases and V by 2 bases; bases with no gene match: 9. Germline V CDR1 and CDR2: SGHTA, FQGNSA. The CDR3 runs to 16 residues. CDR3 nucleotide sequence: TGTGCCAGCAGCTTATCCGGGGGGGCCTCCTACTACGAGCAGTACTTC. It codes for CASSLSGGASYYEQYF.

The J gene is TRBJ1-2, the V gene TRBV7-2; TRBD1 might be the D (5 bases). The length of the CDR3 is 12 residues. CDR1 and CDR2 (germline): SGHTA, FQGNSA. The germline V and J ends were trimmed by 5 bases and 3 bases, with 7 bases remaining between them. The CDR3 DNA follows: TGTGCCAGCAGCAAAGGGGACTATGGCTACACCTTC. Amino acid sequence: CASSKGDYGYTF.

CDR3 DNA: TGTGCCAGCAGCCCTTTATATTTT. Encoded protein: CASSPLYF. This chain joins TRBV7-9 and TRBJ1-3; D ambiguous. CDR1 is SEHNR and CDR2 is FQNEAQ in the germline V gene (reference sequence). The germline V and J ends were trimmed by 5 bases and 14 bases, with 4 bases remaining between them. This CDR3 is built from 8 residues. The full variable domain, completed using reference TRBV7-9 and TRBJ1-3, is DTGVSQNPRHKITKRGQNVTFRCDPISEHNRLYWYRQTLGQGPEFLTYFQNEAQLEKSRLLSDRFSAERPKGSFSTLEIQRTEQGDSAMYLCASSPLYFGEGSWLTVV.

The V gene is TRBV6-1, the J gene TRBJ2-1; D possibly corresponds to TRBD2 (6 bases). Deletions cut 0 bases from V and 9 bases from J, with 12 bases between. Germline values: CDR1 MNHNS, CDR2 SASEGT. There are 14 residues in the CDR3. The CDR3 protein is CASSEAGTPLEQFF. DNA of the CDR3: TGTGCCAGCAGTGAAGCGGGGACTCCCCTTGAGCAGTTCTTC.

The V call is TRBV4-2, the J call TRBJ2-7; D is perhaps TRBD1 or TRBD2 (6 bases each). This CDR3 spans 16 amino acids. Trimming removed 5 bases at V and 5 bases at J, with 22 bases between. Looked up from germline, CDR1 is LGHNA and CDR2 is YNFKEQ. CDR3 protein: CASSIGGGFRPDEQYF. DNA for the CDR3: TGTGCCAGCAGCATCGGAGGGGGTTTTAGACCAGACGAGCAGTACTTC.

The V gene is TRBV6-5, the J gene TRBJ2-7; D unclear. This CDR3 contains 14 residues. Germline CDR1 is MNHEY and CDR2 is SVGAGI. The V end was cut by 7 bases, the J end by 1 base, with 14 bases between. The CDR3 sequence: CASTPFDGSYEQYF. CDR3 coding DNA: TGTGCCAGCACCCCCTTCGACGGATCCTACGAGCAGTACTTC.

The J gene is TRBJ2-1, the V gene TRBV19; D ambiguous. The CDR3 runs 11 residues. The germline gives CDR1 LNHDA, CDR2 SQIVND (reference sequence). V was shortened by 3 bases and J by 11 bases, with 8 bases between the two germline ends. The CDR3 DNA follows: TGTGCCAGTAGTATTGGTAGAAAGCAGTTCTTC. Translating gives CASSIGRKQFF.

This chain joins TRBV5-1 and TRBJ2-5; 9 bases map to TRBD2. Trimming at V came to 4 bases and at J to 4 bases, leaving 5 bases not matched to a gene. CDR1 is SGHRS and CDR2 is YFSETQ in the germline V gene. The CDR3 totals 14 residues. CDR3 DNA sequence: TGCGCCAGCAGCACGGGCGGGGGGGCAGAGACCCAGTACTTC. Its translation is CASSTGGGAETQYF.

The V call is TRBV29-1, the J call TRBJ2-1, with TRBD1 as a possible D gene (6 bases). Trimming pared 2 bases from V and 1 base from J, leaving 12 bases between. The CDR3 contains 15 residues. Per the germline V gene, CDR1 is SQVTM and CDR2 is ANQGSEA. The CDR3: CSVETTGMSYNEQFF. In DNA, the CDR3 is TGCAGCGTTGAAACTACAGGGATGTCCTACAATGAGCAGTTCTTC.

The chain employs TRBV7-9 and TRBJ1-2; D unresolved. This CDR3 has 14 amino acids. V was shortened by 1 base and J by 5 bases, with 11 bases between the two germline ends. Germline assignment: CDR1 SEHNR and CDR2 FQNEAQ (reference sequence). The DNA for the CDR3 is TGTGCCAGCAGCTTAGGTCGGTGGGGATATGGCTACACCTTC. Residues: CASSLGRWGYGYTF.